This entry features one T cell receptor beta chain sequence. The antigen is undetermined. Time point specified: cycle 4 day 1 (C4D1), after more than five weeks of nivolumab. Each patient relapsed following autologous stem cell transplantation, and prior brentuximab vedotin exposure differed. The data belong to a study of PD-1 blockade in classical Hodgkin lymphoma. Whole-study results and caveats: Newly diagnosed patients reportedly trailed healthy donors in baseline TCR diversity.

J was trimmed by 2 bases and V by 0 bases; bases with no gene match: 5. CDR1 is SGHTA and CDR2 is FQGTGA in the germline V gene. This CDR3 spans 16 amino acids. Profiling relied on immunoSEQ multiplex PCR, and the TCRdb table lists in-frame clones only, not all of them. The data contain 11,000 to 15,000 clones, approximately 80% of them singletons. This clonotype was obtained from a human donor with classical Hodgkin lymphoma. Specimen: peripheral blood mononuclear cells (PBMCs), collected before the fourth cycle of nivolumab. V is TRBV7-3 and J is TRBJ2-3, with 7 bases aligning to TRBD1. CDR3 protein: CASSLTGGSDTDTQYF. The CDR3 DNA reads as TGTGCCAGCAGCTTAACAGGGGGCTCGGACACAGATACGCAGTATTTT.